The sequence of this TCR beta chain was determined in a study of blood T cells in healthy people across ages. General study results and limits: Older age went with lower TCR beta diversity per million T cells, in a roughly linear way.

CDR3 length: 11 amino acids. Germline loops: CDR1 SGHDN, CDR2 FVKESK. Each donor's blood draw was roughly 10 milliliters of peripheral blood. Together with a sample-barcoded 5' primer, a J-beta primer mix was included in a second PCR lasting about 7 to 12 cycles. The authors tagged each cDNA molecule using a template-switch adaptor with 12 random nucleotides. From the 5' RACE reads, TCRdb called clonotypes with MiXCR, one entry per CDR3 protein. Of 1.4 million or so distinct CDR3 sequences detected, less than 45% appear once; the ten largest clones hold approximately 4%. Remarks on this clonotype: The antigen remains unidentified. One end of the junction does not line up with germline, which may come from a read error.

The chain carries TRBV14 and TRBJ2-5; D gene unclear. The receptor was derived from a woman in her late teens or twenties in good health. The material sequenced was blood. CDR3 DNA sequence: TGTGCCATCAGCCAAGAAAAGACCCAGTACTTC. Its protein is CAISQEKTQYF. The full variable domain, rest sourced from reference TRBV14 and TRBJ2-5, is EAGVTQFPSHSVIEKGQTVTLRCDPISGHDNLYWYRRVMGKEIKFLLHFVKESKQDESGMPNNRFLAERTGGTYSTLKVQPAELEDSGVYFCAISQEKTQYFGPGTRLLVL.